Sequencing of this T cell receptor (beta chain) was carried out in a study of CD8 T cells in ankylosing spondylitis. On this clonotype: The antigen remains unidentified.

Preparation of TCR beta libraries was done by quantitative 5'-RACE with molecular barcodes. Each CDR3 protein is one row after TCRdb ran MiXCR on the 5' RACE reads. The repertoire holds about 390,000 distinct CDR3 sequences, with around 20% as singletons. Germline-derived CDR1 and CDR2 are SQVTM and ANQGSEA. V was trimmed by 5 bases and J by 5 bases, leaving 21 bases between them. The CDR3 is 15 amino acids. Study results and limitations: In ankylosing spondylitis patients, matched synovial fluid reportedly showed significant enrichment of disease-linked clones. Relatively rare in peripheral blood, disease-linked clones were also CD8+. Blood from ankylosing spondylitis patients appeared to carry a characteristic eight-variant TCR beta motif.

The sample taken for sequencing was blood, either unsorted or a sorted T cell fraction (not recorded which). The source of this sequence is a male donor with ankylosing spondylitis. The chain recombines TRBV29-1 with TRBJ1-1; tentative D call: TRBD1 (5 bases). The CDR3 nucleotides are TGCAGCGTTTTCCGTCCAGGGATTAGAGGGACTGAAGCTTTCTTT. Translation: CSVFRPGIRGTEAFF.